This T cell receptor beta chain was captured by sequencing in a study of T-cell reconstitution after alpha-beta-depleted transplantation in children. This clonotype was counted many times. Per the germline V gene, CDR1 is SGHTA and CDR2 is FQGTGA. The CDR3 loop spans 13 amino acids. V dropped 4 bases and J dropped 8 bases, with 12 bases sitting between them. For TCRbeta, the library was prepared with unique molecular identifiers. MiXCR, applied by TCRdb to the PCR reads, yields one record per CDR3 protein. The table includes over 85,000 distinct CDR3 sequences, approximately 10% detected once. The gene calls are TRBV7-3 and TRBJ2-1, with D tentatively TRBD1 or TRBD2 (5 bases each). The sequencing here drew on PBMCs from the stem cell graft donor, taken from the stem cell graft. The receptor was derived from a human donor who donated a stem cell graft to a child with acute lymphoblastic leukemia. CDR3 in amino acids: CASSSGTSYEQFF. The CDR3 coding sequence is TGTGCCAGCAGCTCCGGGACCTCCTATGAGCAGTTCTTC.